The 27 T cell receptor beta chains reported below all come from one sample, sequenced in a study of blood T cell repertoires in COVID-19. Sequencing used immunoSEQ multiplex PCR; TCRdb keeps in-frame clones, though not all of them. There are a few hundred thousand clones in the sample; 85% occur only once, and under 3% lies in the top ten. The sample consisted of PBMCs or T cells enriched from blood (not recorded which). These receptors originate from a woman in her forties or fifties who had recovered from COVID-19.

V usage is TRBV11-2 and J usage is TRBJ1-6; D not certain. Germline CDR1 is SGHAT and CDR2 is FQNNGV. Trimming removed 1 base at V and 9 bases at J, with 7 bases between. The CDR3 loop spans 13 amino acids. CDR3 in amino acids: CASSLGRSSPLHF. The CDR3 DNA reads TGTGCCAGCAGCTTAGGTCGGAGTTCACCCCTCCACTTT.

The DNA for the CDR3 is TGTGCCAGCAGCCTCCAGGGGCATGGTACTGAAGCTTTCTTT. It yields the protein CASSLQGHGTEAFF. This chain joins TRBV7-9 and TRBJ1-1, with D possibly being TRBD1 (6 bases). Looked up from germline, CDR1 is SEHNR and CDR2 is FQNEAQ (reference sequence). Trimming removed 5 bases at V and 5 bases at J, with 15 bases between. The length of the CDR3 is 14 residues.

This rearrangement joins TRBV27 to TRBJ2-3; TRBD2 agrees at 12 bases. J lost 4 bases, V lost 3 bases, and 2 bases had no gene match. The CDR3 extends over 15 amino acids. Germline CDR1 is MNHEY and CDR2 is SMNVEV (reference sequence). CDR3 residues: CASSFGLAGPDTQYF. The CDR3 DNA reads TGTGCCAGCAGTTTCGGACTAGCGGGGCCAGATACGCAGTATTTT.

The genes are TRBV19 and TRBJ1-1; 7 nucleotides align to TRBD1. J was trimmed by 0 bases and V by 7 bases; bases with no gene match: 5. CDR3 length: 14 amino acids. Germline CDR1 is LNHDA and CDR2 is SQIVND (reference sequence). CDR3 DNA: TGTGCCAGTATGAGGGGGCAAATGAACACTGAAGCTTTCTTT. As protein: CASMRGQMNTEAFF.

The chain is built from TRBV5-4 and TRBJ2-7; maybe TRBD1 (6 bases). The V end lost 4 bases, the J end lost 2 bases, and 16 bases lay between the germline ends. There are 15 residues in the CDR3. Germline CDR1 SGHNT, CDR2 YYREEE (reference sequence). The CDR3 coding sequence is TGTGCCAGCAGCCTGGGACACCAAAAAACCTACGAGCAGTACTTC. Translation gives CASSLGHQKTYEQYF.

The chain recombines TRBV2 with TRBJ2-7; 7 nucleotides line up with TRBD2. V shed 1 base and J 1 base; nucleotides not matched to a gene: 4. The CDR3 runs to 15 residues. The germline gives CDR1 SNHLY, CDR2 FYNNEI. CDR3 residues: CASSEDRGRSYEQYF. As DNA, the CDR3 is TGTGCCAGCAGTGAAGATCGCGGGAGATCCTACGAGCAGTACTTC.

This rearrangement joins TRBV9 to TRBJ1-2; D gene uncertain. Germline CDR1 is SGDLS and CDR2 is YYNGEE. There are 13 residues in the CDR3. V was cut by 0 bases and J by 3 bases, with 6 bases left in between. CDR3 bases: TGTGCCAGCAGCGTAGCCGGGGACTATGGCTACACCTTC. Protein: CASSVAGDYGYTF. Together with reference TRBV9 and TRBJ1-2, the CDR3 gives the full variable domain: DSGVTQTPKHLITATGQRVTLRCSPRSGDLSVYWYQQSLDQGLQFLIQYYNGEERAKGNILERFSAQQFPDLHSELNLSSLELGDSALYFCASSVAGDYGYTFGSGTRLTVV.

This chain joins TRBV19 and TRBJ2-1, with a tentative D call TRBD2 (5 bases). Per the germline V gene, CDR1 is LNHDA and CDR2 is SQIVND (reference sequence). Trimming stripped 0 bases from V and 5 bases from J, with 17 bases between. The CDR3 is made up of 17 amino acids. CDR3 loop: CASSIDQSGAFNNEQFF. The CDR3 DNA sequence: TGTGCCAGTAGTATAGACCAAAGCGGAGCTTTTAACAATGAGCAGTTCTTC.

The gene calls are TRBV6-5 and TRBJ1-6; no clear D. CDR3 length equals 13 residues. Germline CDR1 and CDR2: MNHEY and SVGAGI. V lost 4 bases to trimming and J lost 6 bases, with 7 bases between them. In DNA form, the CDR3 reads TGTGCCAGCAGTTTATCCCTTAATTCACCCCTCCACTTT. Translated: CASSLSLNSPLHF.

The chain links TRBV6-5 to TRBJ1-5; D perhaps matches TRBD1 (5 bases). This CDR3 is built from 16 residues. Trimming pared 4 bases from V and 3 bases from J, leaving 16 bases between. The germline V gene encodes CDR1 MNHEY and CDR2 SVGAGI. Here the CDR3 DNA reads TGTGCCAGCAGTTCTATAAAGACAGACATCAATCAGCCCCAGCATTTT. The encoded protein is CASSSIKTDINQPQHF.

This chain links TRBV11-2 with TRBJ2-1, with a tentative D call TRBD1 (5 bases). V lost 5 bases, J lost 10 bases, and 18 bases lay in between. The CDR3 is 14 amino acids. The germline V gene has CDR1 SGHAT and CDR2 FQNNGV. CDR3 protein: CASSPRPGKVEQFF. DNA of the CDR3: TGTGCCAGCAGCCCTCGACCAGGGAAGGTAGAGCAGTTCTTC.

This chain connects TRBV19 to TRBJ1-2; the D gene is possibly TRBD1 (5 bases). The germline gives CDR1 LNHDA, CDR2 SQIVND (reference sequence). Deletions cut 3 bases from V and 4 bases from J, with 6 bases between. The CDR3 runs 12 residues. The CDR3 sequence: CASSMGGYGYTF. As DNA, the CDR3 is TGTGCCAGTAGTATGGGGGGCTATGGCTACACCTTC.

This chain links TRBV7-8 with TRBJ2-7, with 12 bases that match TRBD1. V gave up 2 bases and J gave up 12 bases; unmatched junction bases: 11. CDR1 and CDR2 from the germline V gene are SGHVS and FQNEAQ. The CDR3 spans 15 residues. The CDR3 loop reads CASSLFIGTGGKRYF. The CDR3 DNA reads TGTGCCAGCAGCTTATTTATCGGGACAGGGGGCAAGAGGTACTTC.

The V gene is TRBV18, the J gene TRBJ1-2; TRBD1 might be the D (5 bases). The CDR3 has 16 amino acids. Germline CDR1 KGHSH, CDR2 LQKENI. V dropped 1 base and J dropped 3 bases, with 15 bases sitting between them. The CDR3 DNA reads TGTGCCAGCTCACCACTTGTTGGGCAAGGGGACTATGGCTACACCTTC. Amino acid sequence: CASSPLVGQGDYGYTF.

This clone was picked up a small number of times. This chain joins TRBV27 and TRBJ1-4; possible D gene TRBD1, 6 bases. Trimming took 5 bases from V and 7 from J, leaving 14 bases between them. The CDR3 contains 14 residues. Germline CDR1 is MNHEY and CDR2 is SMNVEV (reference sequence). The CDR3 region is CASSIQGIGEKLFF. CDR3 DNA: TGTGCCAGCAGTATACAGGGTATCGGTGAAAAACTGTTTTTT.

The chain combines TRBV30 with TRBJ1-6, with 9 bases aligning to TRBD1. The V and J ends lost 5 bases and 7 bases, in that order; junction bases with no gene match: 3. The CDR3 runs to 13 residues. Looked up from germline, CDR1 is GTSNPN and CDR2 is SVGIG (reference sequence). CDR3 DNA sequence: TGTGCCTGGGCGACAGGGGGGAATTCACCCCTCCACTTT. This translates into CAWATGGNSPLHF.

The CDR3 DNA reads TGTGCCAGCTCACTATCGACTAGCGGTAGCACAGATACGCAGTATTTT. This sequence encodes CASSLSTSGSTDTQYF. The chain joins TRBV18 to TRBJ2-3, with TRBD2 matching over 9 bases. CDR1 is KGHSH and CDR2 is LQKENI in the germline V gene. The CDR3 totals 16 residues. Trimming removed 4 bases from V and 0 bases from J; junction bases left unmatched: 5.

The chain joins TRBV15 to TRBJ1-4; no firm D call. This CDR3 has 20 amino acids. Germline-derived CDR1 and CDR2 are LNHNV and YYDKDF (reference sequence). The V end was cut by 4 bases, the J end by 8 bases, with 32 bases between. The CDR3 spells CATSKLRGKRFGSPREKLFF. CDR3 sequence (DNA): TGTGCCACCAGCAAATTAAGAGGGAAAAGATTCGGGTCGCCTCGAGAAAAACTGTTTTTT. Full variable domain (remainder filled in from reference TRBV15 and TRBJ1-4): DAMVIQNPRYQVTQFGKPVTLSCSQTLNHNVMYWYQQKSSQAPKLLFHYYDKDFNNEADTPDNFQSRRPNTSFCFLDIRSPGLGDTAMYLCATSKLRGKRFGSPREKLFFGSGTQLSVL.

This chain joins TRBV5-4 and TRBJ1-3; 7 bases fit TRBD1. Germline V gene lookup returns CDR1 SGHNT and CDR2 YYREEE (reference sequence). With 4 bases clipped from V and 0 bases from J, the junction kept 7 bases outside the gene matches. CDR3 length equals 16 residues. This chain's CDR3 is CASSEGQMASGNTIYF. CDR3 nucleotide sequence: TGTGCCAGCAGCGAGGGACAGATGGCCTCTGGAAACACCATATATTTT.

J is TRBJ2-5 and V is TRBV7-6, with D possibly TRBD2 on 6 matching bases. V lost 3 bases to trimming and J lost 2 bases, with 19 bases between them. Germline lookup yields CDR1 SGHVS and CDR2 FNYEAQ. This CDR3 comprises 17 residues. CDR3 nucleotides: TGTGCCAGCAGCTTTTTCCCCTCGCGGGGCCTACAAGAGACCCAGTACTTC. Amino acid sequence: CASSFFPSRGLQETQYF.

The chain couples TRBV6-2 or TRBV6-3 to TRBJ2-7, with 12 bases identical to TRBD2. CDR1 is MNHEY and CDR2 is SVGEGT in the germline V gene. With V trimmed by 6 bases and J by 1 base, 4 bases remained unmatched. The CDR3 totals 15 residues. CDR3 nucleotide sequence: TGTGCCAGCAGCCGACTAGCGGGAGTGTCCTACGAGCAGTACTTC. Translated: CASSRLAGVSYEQYF.

The rearrangement links TRBV7-5 to TRBJ1-1; TRBD1, the D gene given by the table, was not confirmed from the DNA. TRBV7-5 has pseudogene status. The CDR3 spans 17 residues. The CDR3 here is CVRSLELGTGENTEAFF. The CDR3 DNA is TGTGTCAGAAGCTTAGAGCTTGGCACAGGCGAGAACACTGAAGCTTTCTTT.

Note on this clone: Other DNA sequences from this sample encode an identical CDR3 as well. The chain couples TRBV5-4 to TRBJ1-2; no reliable D call. CDR1 SGHNT and CDR2 YYREEE come from the germline V gene (reference sequence). Trimming removed 0 bases from V and 3 bases from J, with 6 bases in between. This CDR3 has 13 residues. The CDR3 is CASSLGGDYGYTF. The CDR3 coding sequence is TGTGCCAGCAGCTTGGGCGGAGACTATGGCTACACCTTC.

The chain carries TRBV19 and TRBJ2-5; 7 bases are shared with TRBD1. The germline V gene encodes CDR1 LNHDA and CDR2 SQIVND (reference sequence). Unmatched junction bases numbered 8, after V lost 5 bases and J lost 5 bases. The CDR3 has 14 residues. CDR3 loop: CASSATGFRETQYF. The DNA for the CDR3 is TGTGCCAGTAGTGCGACAGGGTTTCGGGAGACCCAGTACTTC. The entire variable domain, with the rest obtained from reference TRBV19 and TRBJ2-5, is as follows: DGGITQSPKYLFRKEGQNVTLSCEQNLNHDAMYWYRQDPGQGLRLIYYSQIVNDFQKGDIAEGYSVSREKKESFPLTVTSAQKNPTAFYLCASSATGFRETQYFGPGTRLLVL.

The chain carries TRBV28 and TRBJ1-4; the D gene is possibly TRBD1 (6 bases). The germline CDR1 and CDR2 sequences are MDHEN and SYDVKM. CDR3 size: 15 residues. V was pared by 8 bases and J by 2 bases, with 15 bases between. CDR3 in amino acids: CASHSLGHTNEKLFF. DNA for the CDR3: TGTGCCAGCCACAGCCTGGGACACACTAATGAAAAACTGTTTTTT.

This clone was found a few times. CDR3 DNA sequence: TGTGCCAGCAGCTTAAACCCCCGGAGCCGGGGGACCGGGGAGCTGTTTTTT. Translated: CASSLNPRSRGTGELFF. The rearrangement joins TRBV7-3 to TRBJ2-2; D may be TRBD2 (6 bases). V gave up 1 base and J gave up 5 bases, with 17 bases separating them. Germline V gene sequence: CDR1 SGHTA, CDR2 FQGTGA. The CDR3 totals 17 residues.

V is TRBV15 and J is TRBJ1-5; D is uncertain. Germline assignment: CDR1 LNHNV and CDR2 YYDKDF (reference sequence). CDR3 length: 13 amino acids. Deletions cut 1 base from V and 7 bases from J, with 8 bases between. The CDR3 loop is CATSRGRAQPQHF. The CDR3 nucleotides are TGTGCCACCAGCAGAGGGAGGGCGCAGCCCCAGCATTTT.